The 28 T cell receptor beta chains below were found in one sample sequenced in a study of beta chain features in type 1 diabetes (dated by TCRdb to the late 2010s). Broader findings and caveats from the paper: Type 1 diabetes patients showed a moderate but significant shortening of TCRB CDR3 length in all four CD4+ subsets.

These TCRs are of unknown antigen specificity. The method was the immunoSEQ multiplex PCR assay. All of the isolated RNA was reverse transcribed with the High Capacity cDNA Reverse Transcription Kit, so expressed TCRB transcripts were sequenced. Not all clones reach the TCRdb copy of this immuneACCESS table, which keeps in-frame sequences only. Checked studies attribute under half of the gap to unresolved V genes and leave the rest unexplained. The sample table shows more than 300,000 clones, and around 13% are seen once. The top ten clones comprise approximately 0.01% of the sample. Sequenced input: naive CD4+ T cells from blood. The sample's cell subset or site label, in plain terms: true naive CD4+ T cells. Source of these receptors: a young woman with type 1 diabetes.

This rearrangement joins TRBV5-1 to TRBJ1-1; 9 bases map to TRBD1. CDR3 length: 15 amino acids. The V and J ends lost 1 base and 5 bases, in that order; junction bases with no gene match: 6. Germline V gene sequence: CDR1 SGHRS, CDR2 YFSETQ. CDR3 sequence (DNA): TGCGCCAGCAGCTTGTTGGACAGGGGAAATACTGAAGCTTTCTTT. It encodes CASSLLDRGNTEAFF.

This clone has only a few counts. The chain combines TRBV7-9 with TRBJ1-2; no firm D call. CDR1 and CDR2 (germline): SEHNR, FQNEAQ (reference sequence). The CDR3 sequence is 15 residues long. Trimming took off 5 bases at V and 6 bases at J, with 19 bases between the two ends. CDR3 nucleotides: TGTGCCAGCAGCCCGCAGCGTGGGTTATATAATGGCTACACCTTC. Amino acids: CASSPQRGLYNGYTF. Combining the CDR3 with reference TRBV7-9 and TRBJ1-2 gives the whole variable domain DTGVSQNPRHKITKRGQNVTFRCDPISEHNRLYWYRQTLGQGPEFLTYFQNEAQLEKSRLLSDRFSAERPKGSFSTLEIQRTEQGDSAMYLCASSPQRGLYNGYTFGSGTRLTVV.

DNA for the CDR3: TGCAGCGTTGAAGGGGTCCCGGGAGGGCCCTACGAGCAGTACTTC. Translation gives CSVEGVPGGPYEQYF. V is TRBV29-1 and J is TRBJ2-7; 8 nucleotides align to TRBD2. Germline V gene lookup returns CDR1 SQVTM and CDR2 ANQGSEA. The CDR3 runs to 15 residues. With 1 base clipped from V and 2 bases from J, the junction kept 7 bases outside the gene matches.

The sample holds a few counts of this clone. The chain links TRBV18 to TRBJ2-7; a weak D match, TRBD1 (6 bases). The CDR3 covers 14 residues. Germline values: CDR1 KGHSH, CDR2 LQKENI. The ends were cut back, 4 bases at V and 7 bases at J, with 17 bases in the middle. DNA for the CDR3: TGTGCCAGCTCACAGGGGACAAGGCCTCCTGAGCAGTACTTC. This encodes CASSQGTRPPEQYF.

This chain links TRBV4-3 with TRBJ1-5, with no clear D. Between the trimmed V and J ends, which lost 0 bases and 0 bases, there was a span of 3 bases. This CDR3 has 14 amino acids. The germline gives CDR1 LGHNA, CDR2 YSLEER. DNA of the CDR3: TGCGCCAGCAGCCAAGAGTATAGCAATCAGCCCCAGCATTTT. It codes for CASSQEYSNQPQHF.

The V gene is TRBV9, the J gene TRBJ1-6; D may be TRBD1 (5 bases). The CDR3 sequence is 14 residues long. V shed 1 base and J shed 10 bases, with 12 bases lying between them. Germline lookup yields CDR1 SGDLS and CDR2 YYNGEE. CDR3 nucleotide sequence: TGTGCCAGCAGCGTACGGGGGGTAGGGTCACCCCTCCACTTT. Translating it yields CASSVRGVGSPLHF.

This clone has only a few counts. This chain joins TRBV7-8 and TRBJ2-1, with 11 bases matching TRBD1. This CDR3 spans 15 amino acids. Losses at the gene ends were 6 bases for V and 4 bases for J; bases not matched to a gene: 5. The germline CDR1 and CDR2 sequences are SGHVS and FQNEAQ. The CDR3: CASSRTGGAYNEQFF. The CDR3 bases are TGTGCCAGCAGTAGGACAGGGGGCGCGTACAATGAGCAGTTCTTC.

The table lists this clone with a few counts. CDR3 nucleotide sequence: TGTGCCAGCACCTCTCTGGGGAGGGGAGATAACAATGAGCAGTTCTTC. Amino acid sequence: CASTSLGRGDNNEQFF. The genes are TRBV28 and TRBJ2-1; 7 bases are shared with TRBD2. The V gene's germline CDR1 is MDHEN and CDR2 SYDVKM. Losses at the gene ends were 7 bases for V and 5 bases for J; bases not matched to a gene: 14. The CDR3 totals 16 residues.

This clone was seen only a few times. The chain recombines TRBV7-2 with TRBJ2-5; D possibly corresponds to TRBD2 (5 bases). The CDR3 sequence is 13 residues long. V lost 5 bases and J 4 bases, leaving 11 bases between the germline ends. The germline V gene has CDR1 SGHTA and CDR2 FQGNSA. The CDR3 DNA reads TGTGCCAGCAGCCTGTTGGCGGGAGAGACCCAGTACTTC. Its translation is CASSLLAGETQYF. The entire variable domain, with the rest obtained from reference TRBV7-2 and TRBJ2-5, is as follows: GAGVSQSPSNKVTEKGKDVELRCDPISGHTALYWYRQSLGQGLEFLIYFQGNSAPDKSGLPSDRFSAERTGGSVSTLTIQRTQQEDSAVYLCASSLLAGETQYFGPGTRLLVL.

The rearrangement uses TRBV30 and TRBJ1-4; a weak D match, TRBD1 (5 bases). The CDR3 sequence is 13 residues long. Germline values: CDR1 GTSNPN, CDR2 SVGIG (reference sequence). V was cut by 5 bases and J by 8 bases, with 15 bases left in between. Here the CDR3 DNA reads TGTGCCTGGGGGACTCCGGGGCGAGAAAAACTGTTTTTT. It specifies CAWGTPGREKLFF. Filled out from reference TRBV30 and TRBJ1-4, the complete variable domain reads SQTIHQWPATLVQPVGSPLSLECTVEGTSNPNLYWYRQAAGRGLQLLFYSVGIGQISSEVPQNLSASRPQDRQFILSSKKLLLSDSGFYLCAWGTPGREKLFFGSGTQLSVL.

DNA for the CDR3: TGTGCCAGCCGATTAACTCCCCGGCCCCAGCATTTT. This translates into CASRLTPRPQHF. The V and J genes are TRBV6-4 and TRBJ1-5; no definite D call. In germline, CDR1 is MRHNA, CDR2 SNTAGT. The CDR3 sequence is 12 residues long. V shed 8 bases and J shed 9 bases, with 14 bases lying between them.

This clone turned up a few times. The rearrangement joins TRBV7-9 to TRBJ1-1, with a tentative D call TRBD1 (5 bases). The CDR3 spans 12 residues. Germline CDR1 reads SEHNR; CDR2 reads FQNEAQ (reference sequence). Trimming shortened V by 5 bases and J by 3 bases, and 7 bases separated the two germline ends. The CDR3, as DNA: TGTGCCAGCAGCCCACAGGACACTGAAGCTTTCTTT. Translation: CASSPQDTEAFF.

This clone came up a few times. This chain links TRBV7-3 with TRBJ2-2, with TRBD1 matching 10 bases. Looked up from germline, CDR1 is SGHTA and CDR2 is FQGTGA. The CDR3 length is 14 residues. V shed 6 bases, J shed 5 bases, and the junction held 3 bases outside the gene matches. The CDR3: CASRPGQGTGELFF. The CDR3 nucleotides read TGTGCCAGCAGGCCGGGACAGGGGACCGGGGAGCTGTTTTTT.

This clone was counted only a few times. The chain has TRBV6-6 and TRBJ1-6; a weak D match, TRBD1 (5 bases). The V end lost 2 bases, the J end lost 7 bases, and 15 bases lay between the germline ends. Germline loops: CDR1 MNHNY, CDR2 SVGAGI (reference sequence). This CDR3 has 16 amino acids. The CDR3 protein is CASSYLAGNGNSPLHF. CDR3 DNA sequence: TGTGCCAGCAGTTACCTGGCAGGGAATGGGAATTCACCCCTCCACTTT.

This clone turned up a few times. J is TRBJ2-7 and V is TRBV7-2; 7 bases line up with TRBD2. The CDR3 contains 14 residues. Germline loops: CDR1 SGHTA, CDR2 FQGNSA. The J segment lost 4 bases and the V segment lost 5 bases, leaving 8 bases of the junction unmatched. The CDR3 DNA follows: TGTGCCAGCAGCGGTGGAGGCGGGAGTTACGAGCAGTACTTC. This codes for CASSGGGGSYEQYF.

The CDR3: CASSLVRGQGAREKLFF. The CDR3 DNA reads as TGTGCCAGCAGCTTGGTGCGGGGACAGGGGGCGAGGGAAAAACTGTTTTTT. The chain combines TRBV5-4 with TRBJ1-4; 12 nucleotides align to TRBD1. Unmatched junction bases numbered 8, after V lost 0 bases and J lost 8 bases. The CDR3 loop spans 17 amino acids. From germline, CDR1 is SGHNT and CDR2 YYREEE (reference sequence).

This clone was detected a few times. The chain is built from TRBV9 and TRBJ2-3, with D perhaps TRBD1 (5 bases). Trimming took off 0 bases at V and 8 bases at J, with 19 bases between the two ends. Germline loops: CDR1 SGDLS, CDR2 YYNGEE. The CDR3 is 16 amino acids. The CDR3 is CASSVEYTVRTSTQYF. The DNA for the CDR3 is TGTGCCAGCAGCGTAGAATACACCGTTAGGACAAGTACGCAGTATTTT.

This clone showed up just a few times. The chain carries TRBV7-2 and TRBJ1-5; D is uncertain. The CDR3 covers 14 residues. Germline-derived CDR1 and CDR2 are SGHTA and FQGNSA. The V end lost 1 base, the J end lost 3 bases, and 7 bases lay between the germline ends. The CDR3 reads CASSLEQINQPQHF. CDR3 DNA sequence: TGTGCCAGCAGCTTAGAACAGATCAATCAGCCCCAGCATTTT.

This clone has more than one count but fewer than ten. The chain has TRBV6-6 and TRBJ1-5, with D perhaps TRBD1 (5 bases). Germline V CDR1 and CDR2: MNHNY, SVGAGI (reference sequence). V was clipped by 6 bases and J by 0 bases, with 12 bases between them. The CDR3 sequence is 15 residues long. CDR3 region: CASSDQGYSNQPQHF. The CDR3 nucleotides are TGTGCCAGCAGCGATCAGGGATATAGCAATCAGCCCCAGCATTTT.

This clone was found a few times. The chain links TRBV2 to TRBJ1-2, with a weak D call TRBD1 (5 bases). V gave up 4 bases and J gave up 8 bases, with 14 bases separating them. From germline, CDR1 is SNHLY and CDR2 FYNNEI. The CDR3 runs 13 residues. Written as DNA, the CDR3 is TGTGCCAGCAGTGCTAGGCAGGGTTTGGGCTACACCTTC. Amino acid sequence: CASSARQGLGYTF.

This clone was detected a few times. This chain links TRBV18 with TRBJ2-7; tentative D call: TRBD1 (6 bases). V was cut by 6 bases and J by 3 bases, with 18 bases left in between. The germline V gene encodes CDR1 KGHSH and CDR2 LQKENI. The CDR3 runs to 15 residues. The CDR3 bases are TGTGCCAGCTCCATTGGGGCAGGGGAACTCTACGAGCAGTACTTC. Its translation: CASSIGAGELYEQYF.

This clone was detected only a few times. The rearrangement uses TRBV7-9 and TRBJ2-1, with 8 bases that match TRBD2. CDR3 length: 14 amino acids. Trimming cost V 7 bases and J 6 bases; bases outside gene matches: 8. In germline, CDR1 is SEHNR, CDR2 FQNEAQ (reference sequence). The CDR3, as DNA: TGTGCCAGCACCCGACTAGCGCCCAGCAATGAGCAGTTCTTC. Protein product: CASTRLAPSNEQFF.

The chain is built from TRBV7-9 and TRBJ1-2, with D possibly being TRBD1 (5 bases). This CDR3 is 15 amino acids long. V lost 2 bases to trimming and J lost 4 bases, with 14 bases between them. The germline gives CDR1 SEHNR, CDR2 FQNEAQ (reference sequence). Here the CDR3 DNA reads TGTGCCAGCAGCTTAAATAATGGCAGGGTCTATGGCTACACCTTC. Translating it yields CASSLNNGRVYGYTF.

The chain has TRBV10-3 and TRBJ1-1; 9 nucleotides align to TRBD1. The germline V gene has CDR1 ENHRY and CDR2 SYGVKD. Unmatched junction bases numbered 6, after V lost 11 bases and J lost 5 bases. This CDR3 is 12 amino acids long. CDR3: CAVLGQGTEAFF. DNA of the CDR3: TGTGCCGTCCTCGGACAGGGGACTGAAGCTTTCTTT.

This sequence joins TRBV9 and TRBJ2-7, with TRBD2 identical over 10 bases. The CDR3 spans 15 residues. Trimming cost V 3 bases and J 2 bases; bases outside gene matches: 5. Germline lookup yields CDR1 SGDLS and CDR2 YYNGEE. The chain's CDR3 is CASSASSGSTYEQYF. The CDR3 bases are TGTGCCAGCAGCGCTTCTAGCGGGAGTACCTACGAGCAGTACTTC.

The CDR3 is CASSSLAGGEQFF. The CDR3 DNA reads as TGTGCCAGCAGCTCACTAGCGGGAGGGGAGCAGTTCTTC. V gene TRBV7-2 combines with J gene TRBJ2-1; 13 bases match TRBD2. The CDR3 spans 13 residues. With 4 bases clipped from V and 10 bases from J, the junction kept 1 base outside the gene matches. The germline CDR1 and CDR2 sequences are SGHTA and FQGNSA.

Only a few counts were recorded for this clone. This chain joins TRBV9 and TRBJ2-5, with 8 bases fitting TRBD1. Trimming at V came to 4 bases and at J to 5 bases, leaving 7 bases not matched to a gene. This CDR3 comprises 14 residues. Germline values: CDR1 SGDLS, CDR2 YYNGEE. The CDR3 coding sequence is TGTGCCAGCAGCCCCCGGACAGGGCTGGAGACCCAGTACTTC. This codes for CASSPRTGLETQYF.

The CDR3 DNA follows: TGCGCCAGCAGCCAAGATGAGGCTAGCGGAAGCACAGATACGCAGTATTTT. Its protein product is CASSQDEASGSTDTQYF. The chain uses TRBV4-3 and TRBJ2-3; 7 bases are shared with TRBD2. V shed 0 bases and J 0 bases; nucleotides not matched to a gene: 6. Germline CDR1 LGHNA, CDR2 YSLEER. CDR3 length: 17 amino acids.